The 27 T cell receptor beta chains below all came from one sample that was sequenced in a study of CD8 T cells in ankylosing spondylitis (dated by TCRdb to 2017 to 2019). The method was 5' RACE. The instrument was an Illumina HiSeq 2500. TCRdb cleaned the public reads at Q25 with fastp, built clones with MiXCR and kept in-frame beta chains. Under each unique CDR3 protein, matching rows form one entry showing the most common genes and DNA. The sample table shows about 210,000 distinct CDR3 sequences, and over 7% are seen once. The leading ten clones occupy around 4.8% of the sample. Sequencing used blood, either unsorted or a sorted T cell fraction (not recorded which). These receptors all stem from a female donor with ankylosing spondylitis or in good health (not recorded which).

This clonotype was found many times. The rearrangement uses TRBV5-1 and TRBJ2-2; no clear D gene. The V and J ends lost 1 base and 7 bases respectively, with 11 bases between them. The CDR3 extends over 14 amino acids. Germline lookup yields CDR1 SGHRS and CDR2 YFSETQ. The CDR3 DNA reads TGCGCCAGCAGCTTGACGTCTTCTCGCGGGGAGCTGTTTTTT. This sequence encodes CASSLTSSRGELFF.

There are many counts of this clonotype. The DNA for the CDR3 is TGTGCCAGCAGCCGGCGCGACAGCAATCAGCCCCAGCATTTT. Translated: CASSRRDSNQPQHF. This rearrangement joins TRBV6-1 to TRBJ1-5; D call uncertain. This CDR3 has 14 residues. Trimming took 6 bases from V and 1 from J, leaving 10 bases between them. Looked up from germline, CDR1 is MNHNS and CDR2 is SASEGT.

In this sample, this clonotype turned up many times. The chain couples TRBV6-1 to TRBJ1-2; D is ambiguous. Looked up from germline, CDR1 is MNHNS and CDR2 is SASEGT. There are 14 residues in the CDR3. Between the trimmed V and J ends, which lost 0 bases and 8 bases, there was a span of 13 bases. CDR3 in amino acids: CASSEAGSNGGYTF. The CDR3, as DNA: TGTGCCAGCAGTGAAGCGGGGAGTAACGGAGGCTACACCTTC.

At least ten counts were recorded for this clonotype. This rearrangement joins TRBV19 to TRBJ1-6; D is uncertain. V was clipped by 10 bases and J by 1 base, with 5 bases between them. Germline CDR1 LNHDA, CDR2 SQIVND (reference sequence). This CDR3 is built from 12 residues. CDR3 residues: CATASYNSPLHF. CDR3 bases: TGTGCCACCGCGTCCTATAATTCACCCCTCCACTTT.

This clonotype has at least ten counts. The chain combines TRBV3-1 with TRBJ2-1; 8 bases align to TRBD2. CDR1 is LGHDT and CDR2 is YNNKEL in the germline V gene (reference sequence). V lost 3 bases and J lost 13; bases outside the gene matches: 8. The CDR3 loop spans 13 amino acids. The CDR3 DNA reads TGTGCCAGCAGCCACCTGCGGGAGGCACCACAGTTCTTC. Translated, it gives CASSHLREAPQFF.

This clonotype was counted many times. The chain joins TRBV12-3 or TRBV12-4 to TRBJ2-1; 9 bases map to TRBD2. This CDR3 comprises 16 residues. Trimming removed 6 bases from V and 9 bases from J; junction bases left unmatched: 15. This CDR3 reads CASSPQGREGLGEQFF. As DNA, the CDR3 is TGTGCCAGCAGCCCCCAGGGGCGGGAGGGCCTAGGTGAGCAGTTCTTC.

This clonotype was observed once. A single base separates this from a much larger clone, so it may be a read error. CDR3 sequence: CASTKIGWHNEQFF. The CDR3 DNA reads TGTGCCAGCACGAAGATCGGGTGGCACAATGAGCAGTTCTTC. This sequence joins TRBV6-2 or TRBV6-3 and TRBJ2-1, with D hard to call. This CDR3 spans 14 amino acids. Germline V gives CDR1 MNHEY, CDR2 SVGEGT. V was cut by 7 bases and J by 5 bases, with 15 bases left in between.

Only a few counts were recorded for this clonotype. The chain employs TRBV10-3 and TRBJ2-3, with D uncertain. The CDR3 loop spans 15 amino acids. Trimming removed 2 bases at V and 0 bases at J, with 9 bases between. CDR1 and CDR2 (germline): ENHRY, SYGVKD. In DNA form, the CDR3 reads TGTGCCATCAGTGAGCTCTCGGGTAGCACAGATACGCAGTATTTT. Amino acids: CAISELSGSTDTQYF.

About this clonotype itself: Given a much more abundant clone one base away, this may be a read error. The CDR3 does not end in the conserved phenylalanine or tryptophan, so this is likely a read error. The V gene is TRBV4-1, the J gene TRBJ2-7, with a weak D call TRBD2 (5 bases). This CDR3 contains 15 residues. The germline V gene encodes CDR1 MGHRA and CDR2 YSYEKL. Trimming cost V 1 base and J 2 bases, with 12 bases left between them. In nucleotides, the CDR3 is TGCGCCAGCAGCCAAGCCGTTAGCGAAACCTACGAGCAGTACCTC. Its protein is CASSQAVSETYEQYL.

This clonotype was seen at least ten times. The CDR3 region has the DNA TGTGCCAGCAGCCAACTGCTCCCCGGGGAGCTGTTTTTT. As protein: CASSQLLPGELFF. This chain uses TRBV7-2 with TRBJ2-2; D is uncertain. The length of the CDR3 is 13 residues. Germline V gene sequence: CDR1 SGHTA, CDR2 FQGNSA. Trimming removed 5 bases from V and 6 bases from J, with 10 bases in between.

The sample holds many counts of this clonotype. The V gene is TRBV20-1, the J gene TRBJ1-1; the D gene is possibly TRBD1 (6 bases). Germline V gene data show CDR1 as DFQATT and CDR2 as SNEGSKA (reference sequence). Trimming removed 3 bases at V and 5 bases at J, with 16 bases between. This CDR3 has 14 amino acids. The CDR3 bases are TGCAGTGCTAGGGTATATAGGGGGAGGACTGAAGCTTTCTTT. This encodes CSARVYRGRTEAFF.

In its sample, this clonotype was seen many times. This chain uses TRBV5-5 with TRBJ2-3; 9 bases are a match to TRBD2. The CDR3 length is 15 residues. Germline lookup yields CDR1 SGHKS and CDR2 YYEKEE (reference sequence). The J segment lost 6 bases and the V segment lost 4 bases, leaving 9 bases of the junction unmatched. The CDR3 region is CASSVGLAGADTQYF. CDR3 DNA: TGTGCCAGCAGCGTTGGGTTAGCGGGAGCGGATACGCAGTATTTT.

This clonotype was detected a few times. The chain is built from TRBV2 and TRBJ2-5; TRBD1 might be the D (5 bases). The ends were cut back, 6 bases at V and 2 bases at J, with 16 bases in the middle. Germline V gene sequence: CDR1 SNHLY, CDR2 FYNNEI. The CDR3 has 15 residues. This CDR3 reads CASRPPLGVQETQYF. The CDR3 coding sequence is TGTGCCAGCAGACCCCCCCTAGGGGTACAAGAGACCCAGTACTTC.

This clonotype was found many times. The CDR3 spells CASSQRSWSDNEQFF. In DNA, the CDR3 is TGCGCCAGCAGCCAAAGAAGTTGGTCCGACAATGAGCAGTTCTTC. V and J are TRBV4-3 and TRBJ2-1; D gene ambiguous. Trimming took 2 bases from V and 5 from J, leaving 13 bases between them. CDR3 size: 15 residues. Germline CDR1 is LGHNA and CDR2 is YSLEER.

This clonotype has ten or more counts. V is TRBV7-6 and J is TRBJ2-1, with 8 bases aligning to TRBD2. Germline V gene lookup returns CDR1 SGHVS and CDR2 FNYEAQ. V shed 8 bases and J 8 bases; nucleotides not matched to a gene: 8. The length of the CDR3 is 13 residues. The DNA for the CDR3 is TGTGCCAGCGGCAAGCGGGAGACGGATGAGCAGTTCTTC. Translation: CASGKRETDEQFF.

The sample holds a few counts of this clonotype. An end of the junction differs from the germline gene, which may be a read error. The chain uses TRBV7-7 and TRBJ2-7, with D perhaps being TRBD1 or TRBD2 (5 bases each). The CDR3 runs to 15 residues. CDR1 is SSHAT and CDR2 is FNYEAQ in the germline V gene (reference sequence). DNA for the CDR3: TGTGCTAGCAGCTTACTCGGCCCGGGGCAAGGTGAGCAGTACTTC. It specifies CASSLLGPGQGEQYF.

This clonotype was recorded at least ten times. The gene calls are TRBV28 and TRBJ2-7; D is unclear. Between the trimmed V and J ends, which lost 3 bases and 2 bases, there was a span of 11 bases. The CDR3 is 14 residues long. Germline V gene lookup returns CDR1 MDHEN and CDR2 SYDVKM. CDR3: CASSLMATAYEQYF. The CDR3 nucleotides are TGTGCCAGCAGTTTGATGGCAACTGCCTACGAGCAGTACTTC. Full variable domain (rest looked up from reference TRBV28 and TRBJ2-7): DVKVTQSSRYLVKRTGEKVFLECVQDMDHENMFWYRQDPGLGLRLIYFSYDVKMKEKGDIPEGYSVSREKKERFSLILESASTNQTSMYLCASSLMATAYEQYFGPGTRLTVT.

This clonotype was counted at least ten times. This chain connects TRBV20-1 to TRBJ2-7; 9 bases fit TRBD2. V gave up 0 bases and J gave up 4 bases; unmatched junction bases: 4. The CDR3 contains 14 residues. Germline CDR1 DFQATT, CDR2 SNEGSKA (reference sequence). Here the CDR3 reads CSARDPAGGYEQYF. The CDR3, as DNA: TGCAGTGCTAGAGATCCAGCGGGAGGTTACGAGCAGTACTTC.

This clonotype has a count of ten or more. The V call is TRBV7-9, the J call TRBJ1-1; no reliable D call. This CDR3 spans 14 amino acids. From germline, CDR1 is SEHNR and CDR2 FQNEAQ (reference sequence). V shed 4 bases and J shed 7 bases, with 16 bases lying between them. CDR3: CASSYGVGYVEAFF. The CDR3 coding sequence is TGTGCCAGCAGCTACGGGGTGGGGTACGTTGAAGCTTTCTTT.

This clonotype was observed a few times. V and J are TRBV29-1 and TRBJ1-2, with a possible D match to TRBD1 (5 bases). The CDR3 runs to 11 residues. CDR1 and CDR2 from the germline V gene are SQVTM and ANQGSEA. V was clipped by 3 bases and J by 8 bases, with 10 bases between them. CDR3 sequence (DNA): TGCAGCGTTGACAGGGCGCTGGGCTACACCTTC. It is translated as CSVDRALGYTF.

This clonotype was counted many times. The V call is TRBV6-2 or TRBV6-3, the J call TRBJ2-5; no reliable D call. The CDR3 is 14 amino acids. V lost 4 bases and J lost 2, with 11 bases in between. Germline V gives CDR1 MNHEY, CDR2 SVGEGT. For the CDR3, the DNA is TGTGCCAGCAGTTTCCGACGGGTACAAGAGACCCAGTACTTC. Translating it yields CASSFRRVQETQYF.

This clonotype was seen repeatedly, ten times or more. The chain links TRBV11-2 to TRBJ2-1; tentative D call: TRBD2 (5 bases). Trimming stripped 2 bases from V and 5 bases from J, with 13 bases between. The CDR3 extends over 15 amino acids. Germline V CDR1 and CDR2: SGHAT, FQNNGV. CDR3 sequence reads: CASSLRGLTDNEQFF. The CDR3 coding sequence is TGTGCCAGCAGCTTAAGAGGGCTTACCGACAATGAGCAGTTCTTC.

This clonotype was seen at least ten times. V usage is TRBV28 and J usage is TRBJ2-2; possible D gene TRBD2, 6 bases. The CDR3 extends over 16 amino acids. Germline V lookup: CDR1 MDHEN, CDR2 SYDVKM. The V and J ends lost 1 base and 2 bases respectively, with 11 bases between them. CDR3 in amino acids: CASSLLQGGNTGELFF. CDR3 nucleotide sequence: TGTGCCAGCAGTTTATTGCAGGGAGGTAACACCGGGGAGCTGTTTTTT.

This clonotype has at least ten counts. J is TRBJ1-5 and V is TRBV10-3, with D maybe TRBD1 (5 bases). Deletions cut 10 bases from V and 5 bases from J, with 21 bases between. The CDR3 covers 15 residues. Germline V CDR1 and CDR2: ENHRY, SYGVKD. In nucleotides, the CDR3 is TGTGCCACCGCCCTCGAGGGGTTGGGGGATCAGCCCCAGCATTTT. Protein product: CATALEGLGDQPQHF.

In this sample, this clonotype turned up many times. J is TRBJ2-3 and V is TRBV20-1; D perhaps matches TRBD2 (7 bases). V shed 3 bases and J shed 1 base, with 11 bases lying between them. The CDR3 sequence is 14 residues long. Germline V gene sequence: CDR1 DFQATT, CDR2 SNEGSKA (reference sequence). Here the CDR3 DNA reads TGCAGTGCTAGGGGGGGGCAGGGCACAGATACGCAGTATTTT. Protein sequence: CSARGGQGTDTQYF.

Many counts were recorded for this clonotype. This chain uses TRBV20-1 with TRBJ2-7; TRBD1 aligns across 9 bases. The CDR3 totals 17 residues. Unmatched junction bases numbered 16, after V lost 3 bases and J lost 4 bases. CDR1 is DFQATT, CDR2 SNEGSKA, per germline (reference sequence). CDR3 sequence: CSASPGTGPAPRYEQYF. CDR3 nucleotide sequence: TGCAGTGCTAGCCCGGGGACAGGGCCGGCCCCCCGATACGAGCAGTACTTC.

This clonotype was picked up a small number of times. The rearrangement uses TRBV5-5 and TRBJ2-3, with D perhaps assigned TRBD1 or TRBD2 (5 bases each). Trimming cost V 0 bases and J 2 bases, with 10 bases left between them. The CDR3 is 15 residues long. CDR1 and CDR2 from the germline V gene are SGHKS and YYEKEE (reference sequence). The CDR3 nucleotides are TGTGCCAGCAGCTTGGACGGGACCGTCACAGATACGCAGTATTTT. This gives the protein CASSLDGTVTDTQYF.